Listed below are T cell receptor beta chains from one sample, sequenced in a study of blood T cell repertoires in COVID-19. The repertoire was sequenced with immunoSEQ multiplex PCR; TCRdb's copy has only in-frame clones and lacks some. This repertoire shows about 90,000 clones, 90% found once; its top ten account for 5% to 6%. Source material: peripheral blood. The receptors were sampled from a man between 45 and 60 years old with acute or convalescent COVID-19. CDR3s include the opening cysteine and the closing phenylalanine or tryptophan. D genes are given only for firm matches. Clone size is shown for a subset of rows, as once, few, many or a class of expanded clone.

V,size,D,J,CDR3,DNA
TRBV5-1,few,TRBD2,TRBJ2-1,CASRGLAGDTYNEQFF,TGCGCCAGCAGAGGACTAGCGGGAGATACATACAATGAGCAGTTCTTC
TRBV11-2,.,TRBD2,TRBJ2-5,CASSLTGGSRETQYF,TGTGCCAGCAGCCTAACGGGGGGGTCCCGAGAGACCCAGTACTTC
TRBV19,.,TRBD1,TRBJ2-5,CASSMRQGVETQYF,TGTGCCAGTAGTATGCGACAGGGGGTGGAGACCCAGTACTTC
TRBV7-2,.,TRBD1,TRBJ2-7,CASRTGGAYEQYF,TGTGCCAGCAGAACAGGGGGCGCCTACGAGCAGTACTTC
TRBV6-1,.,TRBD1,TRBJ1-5,CASSSGQGGVEPQHF,TGTGCCAGCAGTTCGGGACAGGGCGGGGTAGAGCCCCAGCATTTT
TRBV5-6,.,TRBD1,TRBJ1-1,CASSYRGQLNTEAFF,TGTGCCAGCAGCTACCGGGGACAGTTGAACACTGAAGCTTTCTTT
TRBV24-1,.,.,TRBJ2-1,CATSDPSVDEQFF,TGTGCCACCAGTGACCCTAGCGTCGATGAGCAGTTCTTC
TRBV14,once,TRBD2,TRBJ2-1,CASSQDAGTSGTSYNEQFF,TGTGCCAGCAGCCAAGATGCCGGGACTAGCGGGACCTCCTACAATGAGCAGTTCTTC
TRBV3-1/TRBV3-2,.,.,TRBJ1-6,CASSLSGGFNSPLHF,TGTGCCAGCAGCCTATCGGGGGGCTTTAATTCACCCCTCCACTTT
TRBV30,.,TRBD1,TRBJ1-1,CAWSEMTGSAFF,TGTGCCTGGAGCGAAATGACAGGGTCGGCTTTCTTT
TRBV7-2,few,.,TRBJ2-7,CASSLRPEVRYEQYF,TGTGCCAGCAGCCTGAGACCGGAGGTGCGCTACGAGCAGTACTTC
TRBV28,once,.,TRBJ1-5,CASSLSQGSNQPQHF,TGTGCCAGCAGTTTAAGCCAGGGGAGCAATCAGCCCCAGCATTTT
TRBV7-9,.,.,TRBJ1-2,CASRAPVGDYGYTF,TGTGCCAGCAGGGCTCCGGTGGGAGACTATGGCTACACCTTC
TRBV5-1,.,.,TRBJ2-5,CASSLEQFRRETQYF,TGCGCCAGCAGCTTGGAACAGTTCCGGAGGGAGACCCAGTACTTC
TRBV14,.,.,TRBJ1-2,CASSQDWAGIYGYTF,TGTGCCAGCAGCCAAGATTGGGCGGGCATCTATGGCTACACCTTC
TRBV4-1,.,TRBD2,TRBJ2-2,CASSPLAGGNTGELFF,TGCGCCAGCAGCCCCTTAGCGGGTGGAAACACCGGGGAGCTGTTTTTT
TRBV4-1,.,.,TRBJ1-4,CASSRLAGSNEKLFF,TGCGCCAGCAGCCGACTTGCGGGAAGTAATGAAAAACTGTTTTTT
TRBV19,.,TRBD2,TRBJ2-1,CASQAGNSYNEQFF,TGTGCCAGTCAAGCGGGGAACTCCTACAATGAGCAGTTCTTC
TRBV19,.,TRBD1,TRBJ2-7,CATSPGQGPEQYF,TGTGCCACCTCCCCGGGACAGGGACCCGAGCAGTACTTC
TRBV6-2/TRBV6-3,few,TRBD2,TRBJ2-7,CASSPSGRVSYEQYF,TGTGCCAGCAGCCCTAGCGGGAGGGTATCCTACGAGCAGTACTTC
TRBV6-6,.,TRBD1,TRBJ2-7,CASSYPGTGVTYEQYF,TGTGCCAGCAGTTACCCCGGGACAGGGGTTACCTACGAGCAGTACTTC
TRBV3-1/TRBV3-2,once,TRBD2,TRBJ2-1,CASSQATSGITEQFF,TGTGCCAGCAGCCAAGCCACTAGCGGGATAACTGAGCAGTTCTTC
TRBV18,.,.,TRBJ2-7,CASSQTPGSHEQYF,TGTGCCAGCTCACAAACCCCGGGGTCCCACGAGCAGTACTTC
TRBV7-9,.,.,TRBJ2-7,CASSLGGSTDF,TGTGCCAGCAGCTTAGGTGGGAGCACAGACTTC
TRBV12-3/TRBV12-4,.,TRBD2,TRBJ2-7,CASSWTSTYEQYF,TGTGCCAGCAGCTGGACTAGCACCTACGAGCAGTACTTC
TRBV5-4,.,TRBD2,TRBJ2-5,CASSKGLAGVETQYF,TGTGCCAGCAGCAAGGGACTAGCGGGAGTAGAGACCCAGTACTTC
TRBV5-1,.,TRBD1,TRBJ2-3,CASSLSPGQGKDTQYF,TGCGCCAGCAGCTTATCTCCGGGACAGGGGAAAGATACGCAGTATTTT
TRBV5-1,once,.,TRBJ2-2,CASSLAARGTGELFF,TGCGCCAGCAGCTTGGCCGCCAGGGGTACCGGGGAGCTGTTTTTT
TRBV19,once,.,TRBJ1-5,CASSIGLWGSAKSDSNQPQHF,TGTGCCAGTAGTATAGGATTATGGGGCAGCGCTAAATCAGATAGCAATCAGCCCCAGCATTTT
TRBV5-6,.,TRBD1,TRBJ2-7,CASSSSPGQISYEQYF,TGTGCCAGCAGCTCGAGTCCGGGACAGATTTCCTACGAGCAGTACTTC
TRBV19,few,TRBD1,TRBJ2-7,CASSIVGQGNYEQYF,TGTGCCAGTAGTATAGTAGGACAGGGAAACTACGAGCAGTACTTC
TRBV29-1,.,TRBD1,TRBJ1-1,CSVEAGDRGAFF,TGCAGCGTTGAAGCTGGGGACAGGGGAGCTTTCTTT
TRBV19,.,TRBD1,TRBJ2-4,CASSKQGAEKGIQYF,TGTGCCAGTAGTAAACAGGGGGCGGAAAAAGGCATTCAGTACTTC
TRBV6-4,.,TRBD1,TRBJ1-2,CASSRDREDGYTF,TGTGCCAGCAGTCGGGACAGGGAGGATGGCTACACCTTC
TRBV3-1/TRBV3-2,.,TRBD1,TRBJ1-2,CASSQAGTGYGYTF,TGTGCCAGCAGCCAAGCTGGGACAGGCTATGGCTACACCTTC
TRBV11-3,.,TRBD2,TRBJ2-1,CASSLDGGRENEQFF,TGTGCCAGCAGCTTAGATGGCGGGAGAGAGAATGAGCAGTTCTTC
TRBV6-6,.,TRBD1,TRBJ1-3,CASSSRDSFGNTIYF,TGTGCCAGCAGTAGCCGGGACAGCTTCGGAAACACCATATATTTT
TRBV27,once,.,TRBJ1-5,CASSSLTSNQPQHF,TGTGCCAGCAGCAGTCTTACTAGCAATCAGCCCCAGCATTTT
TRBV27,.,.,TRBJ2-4,CASGTGEVAKNIQYF,TGTGCCAGCGGAACAGGGGAGGTAGCCAAAAACATTCAGTACTTC
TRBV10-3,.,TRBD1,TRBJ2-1,CAISAPGQGMNEQFF,TGTGCCATCAGTGCACCGGGACAGGGAATGAATGAGCAGTTCTTC
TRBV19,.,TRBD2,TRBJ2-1,CASRRDYLRYEQFF,TGTGCCAGCCGCCGGGACTACCTTCGGTATGAGCAGTTCTTC
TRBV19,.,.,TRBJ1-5,CASSGWGVDQPQHF,TGTGCCAGTAGTGGTTGGGGGGTTGATCAGCCCCAGCATTTT
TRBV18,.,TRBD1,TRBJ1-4,CASSPLGQEGINEKLFF,TGTGCCAGCTCACCACTAGGACAGGAGGGGATTAATGAAAAACTGTTTTTT
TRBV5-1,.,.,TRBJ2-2,CASSLAPGYTGELFF,TGCGCCAGCAGCTTGGCCCCAGGCTACACCGGGGAGCTGTTTTTT
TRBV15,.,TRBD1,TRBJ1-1,CATSRGGGPGTGLNTEAFF,TGTGCCACCAGCAGAGGGGGGGGTCCCGGGACAGGTTTGAACACTGAAGCTTTCTTT
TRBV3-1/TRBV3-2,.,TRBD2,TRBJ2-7,CASSQGGLAGEPYEQYF,TGTGCCAGCAGCCAAGGGGGACTAGCGGGAGAGCCCTACGAGCAGTACTTC
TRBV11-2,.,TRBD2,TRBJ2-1,CASRTLAGFYNEQFF,TGTGCCAGCAGAACTTTAGCGGGGTTCTACAATGAGCAGTTCTTC
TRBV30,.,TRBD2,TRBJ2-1,CAWSAGLAGYNEQFF,TGTGCCTGGAGCGCTGGACTAGCGGGATACAATGAGCAGTTCTTC
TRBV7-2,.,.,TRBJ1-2,CASSPDKNYGYTF,TGTGCCAGCAGCCCTGACAAGAACTATGGCTACACCTTC
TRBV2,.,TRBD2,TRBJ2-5,CASSETTSLPGTQYF,TGTGCCAGCAGTGAGACGACTAGCCTTCCGGGGACCCAGTACTTC
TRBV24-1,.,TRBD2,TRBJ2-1,CATSDRRTSGYSSYNEQFF,TGTGCCACCAGTGATCGCCGGACTAGCGGGTACAGCTCCTACAATGAGCAGTTCTTC
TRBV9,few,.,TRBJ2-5,CASSVRQTYQETQYF,TGTGCCAGCAGCGTAAGACAGACTTACCAAGAGACCCAGTACTTC
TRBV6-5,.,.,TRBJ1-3,CASSPREFSGNTIYF,TGTGCCAGCAGTCCTAGGGAGTTCTCTGGAAACACCATATATTTT
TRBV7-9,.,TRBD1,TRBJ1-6,CASSSFGQGDNSPLHF,TGTGCCAGCAGCTCCTTTGGACAGGGTGATAATTCACCCCTCCACTTT
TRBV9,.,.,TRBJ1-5,CASSEGYNQPQHF,TGTGCCAGCAGCGAGGGGTATAATCAGCCCCAGCATTTT
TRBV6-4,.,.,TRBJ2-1,CASVTLLGGQFF,TGTGCCAGCGTTACCCTCCTAGGGGGGCAGTTCTTC
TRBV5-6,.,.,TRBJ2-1,CASSLGGEQFF,TGTGCCAGCAGCTTGGGCGGTGAGCAGTTCTTC
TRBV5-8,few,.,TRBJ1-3,CASSFDRTGNTIYF,TGTGCCAGCAGCTTTGACAGAACTGGAAACACCATATATTTT
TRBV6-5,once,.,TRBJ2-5,CASSYGRGAETQYF,TGTGCCAGCAGTTACGGCCGGGGGGCGGAGACCCAGTACTTC
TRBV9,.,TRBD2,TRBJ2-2,CASSVPGLAGDTGELFF,TGTGCCAGCAGCGTCCCGGGACTAGCGGGAGACACCGGGGAGCTGTTTTTT